This T cell receptor (beta chain) is from a study of blood T cell repertoires in COVID-19. About the research overall: The analysed material was cDNA or gDNA that came from T cells, B-cell-depleted T cells, or PBMCs.

V dropped 7 bases and J dropped 5; count of bases not matched to a gene: 8. CDR1 and CDR2 from the germline V gene are KGHDR and SFDVKD. This CDR3 spans 14 amino acids. In the original processing: How many nucleated cells were present was estimated from reference gene primer amplification. Using immunoSEQ multiplex PCR, the repertoire was profiled, and TCRdb retains in-frame clones only, with some absent. The V and J calls and clone size come from that table; D and trimming were worked out from the DNA. This sample has 120,000 or so clones, with 85% to 90% found just once. This TCR came from a woman in her 50s with active or convalescent COVID-19. Specimen: peripheral blood. This chain uses TRBV24-1 with TRBJ2-7; 9 bases fit TRBD1. The CDR3 reads CATSPGTGSHEQYF. Here the CDR3 DNA reads TGTGCCACCAGCCCCGGGACAGGGAGTCACGAGCAGTACTTC.